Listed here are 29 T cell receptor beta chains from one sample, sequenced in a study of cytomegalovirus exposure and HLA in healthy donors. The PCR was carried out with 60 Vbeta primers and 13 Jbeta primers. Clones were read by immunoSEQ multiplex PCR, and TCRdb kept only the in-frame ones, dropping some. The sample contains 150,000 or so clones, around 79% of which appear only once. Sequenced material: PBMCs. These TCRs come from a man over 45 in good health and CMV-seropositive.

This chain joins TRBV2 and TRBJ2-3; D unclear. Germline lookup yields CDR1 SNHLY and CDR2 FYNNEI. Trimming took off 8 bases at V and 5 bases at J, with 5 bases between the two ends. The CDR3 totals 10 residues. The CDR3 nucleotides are TGTGCCAGCCGACTAGATACGCAGTATTTT. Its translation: CASRLDTQYF.

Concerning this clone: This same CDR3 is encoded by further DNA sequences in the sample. This CDR3 reads CAVQNRGGRTEAFF. In DNA form, the CDR3 reads TGTGCCGTTCAAAACAGGGGCGGGCGAACTGAAGCTTTCTTT. The rearrangement joins TRBV2 to TRBJ1-1; 7 bases are a match to TRBD1. This CDR3 has 14 residues. V lost 11 bases and J lost 5; bases outside the gene matches: 14. Germline CDR1 is SNHLY and CDR2 is FYNNEI.

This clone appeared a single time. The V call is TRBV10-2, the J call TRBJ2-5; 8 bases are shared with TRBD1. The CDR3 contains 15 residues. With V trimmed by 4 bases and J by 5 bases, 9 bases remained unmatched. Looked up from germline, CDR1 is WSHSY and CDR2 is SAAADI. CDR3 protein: CASSGRQGLGETQYF. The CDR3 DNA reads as TGCGCCAGCAGTGGCCGACAGGGGTTGGGCGAGACCCAGTACTTC.

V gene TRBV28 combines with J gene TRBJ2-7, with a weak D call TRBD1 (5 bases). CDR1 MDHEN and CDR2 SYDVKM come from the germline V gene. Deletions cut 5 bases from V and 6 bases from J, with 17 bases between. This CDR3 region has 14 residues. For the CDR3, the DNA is TGTGCCAGCAGTCCTCACAGGAAACAAGTCGAGCAGTACTTC. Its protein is CASSPHRKQVEQYF.

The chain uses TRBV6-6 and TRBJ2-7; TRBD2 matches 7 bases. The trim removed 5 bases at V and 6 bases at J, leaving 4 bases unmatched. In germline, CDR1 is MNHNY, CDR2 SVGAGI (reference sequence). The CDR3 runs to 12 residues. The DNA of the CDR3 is TGTGCCAGCAGTAGGCTAGCGGTCGAGCAGTACTTC. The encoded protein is CASSRLAVEQYF.

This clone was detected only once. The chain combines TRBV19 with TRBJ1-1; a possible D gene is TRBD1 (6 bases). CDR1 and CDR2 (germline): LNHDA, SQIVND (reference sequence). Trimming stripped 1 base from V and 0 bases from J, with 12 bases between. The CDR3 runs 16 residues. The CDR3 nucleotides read TGTGCCAGTAGTATAGTGGACAGCAGCATGAACACTGAAGCTTTCTTT. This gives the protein CASSIVDSSMNTEAFF.

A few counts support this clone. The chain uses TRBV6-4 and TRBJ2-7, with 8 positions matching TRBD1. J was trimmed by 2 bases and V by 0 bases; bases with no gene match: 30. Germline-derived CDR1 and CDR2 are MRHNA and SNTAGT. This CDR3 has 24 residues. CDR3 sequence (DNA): TGTGCCAGCAGTGACTCCGAATTATCTCCGAGCATAGACAGGGGTTACTTCGGACCCTACGAGCAGTACGTC. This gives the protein CASSDSELSPSIDRGYFGPYEQYV.

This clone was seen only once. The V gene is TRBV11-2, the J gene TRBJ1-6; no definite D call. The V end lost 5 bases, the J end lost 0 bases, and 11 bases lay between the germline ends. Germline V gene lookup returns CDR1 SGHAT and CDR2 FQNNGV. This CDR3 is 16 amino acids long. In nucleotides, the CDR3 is TGTGCCAGCAGCCCGAGCGGGAGCTCCTATAATTCACCCCTCCACTTT. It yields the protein CASSPSGSSYNSPLHF.

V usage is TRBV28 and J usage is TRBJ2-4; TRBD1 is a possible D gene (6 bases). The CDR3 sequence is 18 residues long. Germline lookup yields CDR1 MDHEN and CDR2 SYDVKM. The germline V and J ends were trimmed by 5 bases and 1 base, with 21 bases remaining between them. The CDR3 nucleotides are TGTGCCAGCAGTCCACCAATACAGGGTGTGCGGGCCAAAAACATTCAGTACTTC. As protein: CASSPPIQGVRAKNIQYF.

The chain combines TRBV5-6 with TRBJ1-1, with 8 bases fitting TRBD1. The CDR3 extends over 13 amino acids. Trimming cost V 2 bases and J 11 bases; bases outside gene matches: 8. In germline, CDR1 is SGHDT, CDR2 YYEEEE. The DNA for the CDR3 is TGTGCCAGCAGCTTTGCCGGGACAGGCGGGGCTTTCTTT. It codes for CASSFAGTGGAFF.

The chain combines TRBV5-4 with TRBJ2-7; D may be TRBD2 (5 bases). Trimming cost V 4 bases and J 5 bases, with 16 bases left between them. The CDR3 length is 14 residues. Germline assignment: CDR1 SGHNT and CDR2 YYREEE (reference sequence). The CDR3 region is CASSQAASWDEQYF. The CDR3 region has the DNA TGTGCCAGCAGCCAGGCGGCTAGCTGGGACGAGCAGTACTTC.

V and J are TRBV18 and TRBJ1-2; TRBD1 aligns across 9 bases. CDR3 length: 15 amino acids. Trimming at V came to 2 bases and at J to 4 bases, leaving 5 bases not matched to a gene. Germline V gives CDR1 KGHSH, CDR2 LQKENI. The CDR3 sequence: CASSPGTGGSYGYTF. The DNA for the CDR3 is TGTGCCAGCTCACCAGGCACAGGGGGCAGCTATGGCTACACCTTC.

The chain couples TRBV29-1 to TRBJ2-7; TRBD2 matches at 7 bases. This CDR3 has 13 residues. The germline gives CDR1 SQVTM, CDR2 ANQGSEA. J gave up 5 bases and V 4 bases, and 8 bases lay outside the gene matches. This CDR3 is CSVGWREWDEQYF. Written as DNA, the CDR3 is TGCAGCGTTGGGTGGCGGGAGTGGGACGAGCAGTACTTC.

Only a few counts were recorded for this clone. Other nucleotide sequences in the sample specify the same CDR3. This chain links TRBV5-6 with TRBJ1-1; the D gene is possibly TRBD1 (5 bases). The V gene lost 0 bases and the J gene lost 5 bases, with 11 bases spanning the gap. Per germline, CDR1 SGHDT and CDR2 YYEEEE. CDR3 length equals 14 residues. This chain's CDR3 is CASSLGWGETEAFF. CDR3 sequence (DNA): TGTGCCAGCAGCTTGGGGTGGGGGGAGACTGAAGCTTTCTTT.

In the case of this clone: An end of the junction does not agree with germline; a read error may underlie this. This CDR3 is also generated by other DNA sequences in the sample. CDR3 nucleotides: TGCGCCAGCAGCCGGGAGCTAAACACCGGAGAGCTGTTTTTT. Translating gives CASSRELNTGELFF. The chain links TRBV5-1 to TRBJ2-2, with D maybe TRBD2 (6 bases). This CDR3 contains 14 residues. CDR1 and CDR2 from the germline V gene are SGHRS and YFSETQ. Based on the CDR3 plus reference TRBV5-1 and TRBJ2-2, the full variable domain is KAGVTQTPRYLIKTRGQQVTLSCSPISGHRSVSWYQQTPGQGLQFLFEYFSETQRNKGNFPGRFSGRQFSNSRSEMNVSTLELGDSALYLCASSRELNTGELFFGEGSRLTVL.

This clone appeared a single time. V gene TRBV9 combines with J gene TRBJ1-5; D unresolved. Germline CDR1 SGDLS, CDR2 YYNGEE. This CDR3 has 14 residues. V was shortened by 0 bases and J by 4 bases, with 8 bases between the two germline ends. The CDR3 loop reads CASSVGEINQPQHF. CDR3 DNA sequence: TGTGCCAGCAGCGTAGGTGAGATAAATCAGCCCCAGCATTTT.

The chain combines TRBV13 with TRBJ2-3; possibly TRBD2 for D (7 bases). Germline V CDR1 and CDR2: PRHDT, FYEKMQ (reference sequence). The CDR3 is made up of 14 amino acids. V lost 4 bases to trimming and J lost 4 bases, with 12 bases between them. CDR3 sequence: CASSSVGGPDTQYF. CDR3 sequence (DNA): TGTGCCAGCAGCTCTGTGGGGGGGCCAGATACGCAGTATTTT.

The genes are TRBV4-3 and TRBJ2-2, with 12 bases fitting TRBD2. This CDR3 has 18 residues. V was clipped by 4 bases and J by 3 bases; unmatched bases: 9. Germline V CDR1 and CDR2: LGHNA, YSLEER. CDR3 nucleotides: TGCGCCAGCAGCCTCCGACTAGCGGGGGAGGGTTACACCGGGGAGCTGTTTTTT. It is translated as CASSLRLAGEGYTGELFF.

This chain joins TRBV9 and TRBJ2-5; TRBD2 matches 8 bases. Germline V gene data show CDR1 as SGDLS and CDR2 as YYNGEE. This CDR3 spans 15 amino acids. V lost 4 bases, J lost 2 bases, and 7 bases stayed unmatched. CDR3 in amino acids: CASSRRAGGQETQYF. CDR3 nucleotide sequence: TGTGCCAGCAGCCGGCGGGCGGGGGGACAAGAGACCCAGTACTTC.

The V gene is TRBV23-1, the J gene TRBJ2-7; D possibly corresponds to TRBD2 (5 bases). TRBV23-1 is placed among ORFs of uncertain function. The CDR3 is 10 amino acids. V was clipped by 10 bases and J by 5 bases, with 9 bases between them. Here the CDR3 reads CANPADEQYF. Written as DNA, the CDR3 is TGCGCCAACCCAGCGGACGAGCAGTACTTC.

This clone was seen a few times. As DNA, the CDR3 is TGCGCCAGCAGCCAGGGCCGGGACAGTCCCTACGAGCAGTACTTC. It is translated as CASSQGRDSPYEQYF. The chain carries TRBV4-1 and TRBJ2-7; TRBD1 agrees at 7 bases. V lost 3 bases, J lost 2 bases, and 7 bases stayed unmatched. The germline gives CDR1 MGHRA, CDR2 YSYEKL. The CDR3 runs to 15 residues.

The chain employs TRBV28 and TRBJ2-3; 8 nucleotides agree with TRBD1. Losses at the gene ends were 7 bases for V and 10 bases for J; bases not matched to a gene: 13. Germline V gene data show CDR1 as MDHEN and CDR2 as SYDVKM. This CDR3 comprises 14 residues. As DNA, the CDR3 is TGTGCCAGCACCGCGGACAGGGCCCCCGTTGCGCAGTATTTT. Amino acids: CASTADRAPVAQYF.

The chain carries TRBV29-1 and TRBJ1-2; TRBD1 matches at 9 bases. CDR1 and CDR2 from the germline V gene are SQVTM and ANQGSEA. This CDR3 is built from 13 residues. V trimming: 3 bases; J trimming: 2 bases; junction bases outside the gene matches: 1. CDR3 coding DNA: TGCAGCGTTGATGGACAGGGGAACTATGGCTACACCTTC. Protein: CSVDGQGNYGYTF.

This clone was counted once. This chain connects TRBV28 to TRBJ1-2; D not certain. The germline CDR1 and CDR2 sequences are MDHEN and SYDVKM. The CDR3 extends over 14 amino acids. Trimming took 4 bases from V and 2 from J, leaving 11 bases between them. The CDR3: CASSSFGQNYGYTF. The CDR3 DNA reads TGTGCCAGCAGTTCTTTTGGGCAAAACTATGGCTACACCTTC.

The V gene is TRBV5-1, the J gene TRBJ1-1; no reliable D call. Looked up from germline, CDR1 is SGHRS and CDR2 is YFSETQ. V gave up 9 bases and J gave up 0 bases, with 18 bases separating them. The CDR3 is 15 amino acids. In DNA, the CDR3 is TGCGCCAACCCCTCCGAGGGTTCCATGAACACTGAAGCTTTCTTT. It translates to CANPSEGSMNTEAFF.

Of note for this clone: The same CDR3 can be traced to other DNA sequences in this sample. The CDR3 reads CASSPSSYEQYF. The CDR3 DNA reads as TGTGCCAGCAGCCCCAGCTCCTACGAGCAGTACTTC. V gene TRBV7-2 combines with J gene TRBJ2-7; D call uncertain. Germline V gene lookup returns CDR1 SGHTA and CDR2 FQGNSA. The CDR3 is made up of 12 amino acids. V shed 5 bases and J shed 0 bases, with 5 bases lying between them.

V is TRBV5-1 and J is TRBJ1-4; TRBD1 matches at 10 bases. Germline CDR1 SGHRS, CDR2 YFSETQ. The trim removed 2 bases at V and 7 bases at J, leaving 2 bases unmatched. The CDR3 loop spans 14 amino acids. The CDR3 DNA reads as TGCGCCAGCAGCTTTGGACAGGGGGGTGAAAAACTGTTTTTT. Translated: CASSFGQGGEKLFF.

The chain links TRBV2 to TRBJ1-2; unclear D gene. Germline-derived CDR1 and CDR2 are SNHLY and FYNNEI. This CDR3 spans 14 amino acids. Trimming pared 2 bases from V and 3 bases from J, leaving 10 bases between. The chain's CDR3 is CASSEPGGYYGYTF. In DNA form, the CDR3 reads TGTGCCAGCAGTGAACCAGGCGGGTACTATGGCTACACCTTC.

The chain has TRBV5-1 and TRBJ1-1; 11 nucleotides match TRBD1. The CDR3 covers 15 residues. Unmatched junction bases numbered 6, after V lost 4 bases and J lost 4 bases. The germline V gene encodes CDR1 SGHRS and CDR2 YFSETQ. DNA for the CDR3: TGCGCCAGCAGCGCATCCGGGACAGGGGGCACTGAAGCTTTCTTT. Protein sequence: CASSASGTGGTEAFF.